This T cell receptor (beta chain) originates from a study of cytomegalovirus exposure and HLA in healthy donors. Germline V gene data show CDR1 as KGHSY and CDR2 as FQNENV. The CDR3 has 12 residues. V was shortened by 0 bases and J by 7 bases, with 7 bases between the two germline ends. Note on this clone: What it recognizes is unknown.

Study outcomes and limitations: For most subjects, TCR beta sequences were reported to predict HLA-A and HLA-B alleles with accuracy. In a later analysis, the majority of CMV-associated beta chains seemingly showed HLA restriction.

Both 60 Vbeta primers and 13 Jbeta primers went into the PCR. The method was immunoSEQ multiplex PCR; TCRdb's version includes in-frame clones alone and lacks a portion of them. The sample table sets out fewer than 150,000 clones. The chain uses TRBV16 and TRBJ2-7; a weak D match, TRBD2 (5 bases). The receptor's source is a man aged 35 to 55 in good health and CMV-seronegative. The sample was PBMCs. The DNA of the CDR3 is TGTGCCAGCAGCCAATCGAGGGAGGAGCAGTACTTC. Translating it yields CASSQSREEQYF.